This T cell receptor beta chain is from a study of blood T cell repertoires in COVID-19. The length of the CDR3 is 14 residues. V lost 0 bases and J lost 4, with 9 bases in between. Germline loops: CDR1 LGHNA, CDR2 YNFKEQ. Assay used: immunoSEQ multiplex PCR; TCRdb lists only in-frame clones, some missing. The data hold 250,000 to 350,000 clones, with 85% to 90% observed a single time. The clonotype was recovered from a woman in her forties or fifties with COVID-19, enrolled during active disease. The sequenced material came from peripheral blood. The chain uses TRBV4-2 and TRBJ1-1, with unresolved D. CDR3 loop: CASSQDRGRTEAFF. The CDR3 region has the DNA TGTGCCAGCAGCCAAGATAGAGGGCGCACTGAAGCTTTCTTT.